Following are 32 T cell receptor beta chains from one sample sequenced in a study of T cells in Graves' hyperthyroidism and ophthalmopathy. Amplification yielded TCR beta CDR3 regions, with RNA transcripts as the source. The HTBI primer set was used in a first-round RT-PCR of the TCR CDR3. One entry per CDR3 protein results from TCRdb running MiXCR on the multiplex PCR reads. In the table there are some 550,000 distinct CDR3 sequences, more than 20% of which are singletons. The sample consisted of blood. Receptors originate from a man between 18 and 35 years old with Graves' hyperthyroidism.

This rearrangement joins TRBV6-1 to TRBJ1-2; D possibly corresponds to TRBD1 (5 bases). The CDR3 covers 14 residues. The germline CDR1 and CDR2 sequences are MNHNS and SASEGT. V was cut by 5 bases and J by 1 base, with 11 bases left in between. The CDR3 reads CASSTGESNYGYTF. The CDR3 DNA sequence: TGTGCCAGCAGTACAGGAGAGAGTAACTATGGCTACACCTTC.

This clonotype was detected a few times. V gene TRBV6-1 combines with J gene TRBJ1-2, with TRBD1 as a possible D gene (6 bases). CDR3 size: 12 residues. Germline V gives CDR1 MNHNS, CDR2 SASEGT. V was cut by 6 bases and J by 4 bases, with 9 bases left in between. CDR3 DNA: TGTGCCAGCAGGAGGGGGGGCTATGGCTACACCTTC. Protein: CASRRGGYGYTF.

This clonotype occurred once. The chain combines TRBV28 with TRBJ1-5; D gene unclear. CDR1 is MDHEN, CDR2 SYDVKM, per germline. Trimming took 10 bases from V and 2 from J, leaving 15 bases between them. The CDR3 runs to 14 residues. The CDR3 region has the DNA TGTGCCACCAGCGCCGGGTGGGGCAATCAGCCCCAGCATTTT. Amino acids: CATSAGWGNQPQHF.

This clonotype was seen only a few times. J is TRBJ1-3 and V is TRBV5-1; D is ambiguous. Germline CDR1 is SGHRS and CDR2 is YFSETQ. V was shortened by 0 bases and J by 0 bases, with 7 bases between the two germline ends. The CDR3 totals 15 residues. CDR3 loop: CASSLAPRSGNTIYF. The CDR3 coding sequence is TGCGCCAGCAGCTTGGCCCCGCGCTCTGGAAACACCATATATTTT.

This clonotype was observed many times. The chain employs TRBV30 and TRBJ2-7; no definite D call. V was shortened by 8 bases and J by 0 bases, with 17 bases between the two germline ends. CDR1 and CDR2 from the germline V gene are GTSNPN and SVGIG (reference sequence). There are 14 residues in the CDR3. In DNA form, the CDR3 reads TGTGCCGCTACTCAAAACGGTTCCTCCTACGAGCAGTACTTC. It is translated as CAATQNGSSYEQYF.

This clonotype was picked up many times. This rearrangement joins TRBV27 to TRBJ1-1; D perhaps matches TRBD1 (6 bases). The V gene's germline CDR1 is MNHEY and CDR2 SMNVEV (reference sequence). The CDR3 has 13 residues. The ends were cut back, 6 bases at V and 7 bases at J, with 15 bases in the middle. The CDR3 DNA is TGTGCCAGCAGGGAGTGGGGGGCTGGTGAAGCTTTCTTT. Amino acid sequence: CASREWGAGEAFF.

This clonotype was detected ten times or more. This chain links TRBV30 with TRBJ2-2; D is unclear. CDR3 length equals 13 residues. With 4 bases removed from V and 0 bases from J, the gap between germline ends came to 6 bases. Germline loops: CDR1 GTSNPN, CDR2 SVGIG (reference sequence). The CDR3 loop reads CAWNLANTGELFF. Written as DNA, the CDR3 is TGTGCCTGGAACCTAGCGAACACCGGGGAGCTGTTTTTT.

This chain links TRBV3-1 with TRBJ1-2; TRBD1 might be the D (5 bases). Trimming removed 6 bases at V and 7 bases at J, with 15 bases between. Germline V lookup: CDR1 LGHDT, CDR2 YNNKEL (reference sequence). CDR3 length: 13 amino acids. Written as DNA, the CDR3 is TGTGCCAGCAGTCATCAGGGATTTGGTGGCTACACCTTC. Residues: CASSHQGFGGYTF. Full variable domain (rest looked up from reference TRBV3-1 and TRBJ1-2): DTAVSQTPKYLVTQMGNDKSIKCEQNLGHDTMYWYKQDSKKFLKIMFSYNNKELIINETVPNRFSPKSPDKAHLNLHINSLELGDSAVYFCASSHQGFGGYTFGSGTRLTVV.

CDR3: CATSRGFSGRADGNIQYF. In DNA form, the CDR3 reads TGTGCCACCAGCAGAGGCTTTAGCGGGAGGGCCGATGGAAACATTCAGTACTTC. The chain uses TRBV15 and TRBJ2-4, with 11 bases lining up with TRBD2. The V gene end was trimmed by 1 base and the J gene end by 6 bases; junction bases not matched to a gene: 11. Germline lookup yields CDR1 LNHNV and CDR2 YYDKDF (reference sequence). The CDR3 runs 18 residues.

The V and J genes are TRBV11-3 and TRBJ1-1; unclear D gene. V was pared by 0 bases and J by 3 bases, with 5 bases between. Germline V gene sequence: CDR1 SGHNT, CDR2 YENEEA. CDR3 length: 13 amino acids. The CDR3, as DNA: TGTGCCAGCAGCTTAGATCTCGACACTGAAGCTTTCTTT. Protein product: CASSLDLDTEAFF. Looking up the rest from reference TRBV11-3 and TRBJ1-1 gives the full variable domain: EAGVVQSPRYKIIEKKQPVAFWCNPISGHNTLYWYLQNLGQGPELLIRYENEEAVDDSQLPKDRFSAERLKGVDSTLKIQPAELGDSAVYLCASSLDLDTEAFFGQGTRLTVV.

This chain links TRBV7-8 with TRBJ2-7, with D possibly called TRBD1 or TRBD2 (5 bases each). CDR1 is SGHVS, CDR2 FQNEAQ, per germline. The CDR3 contains 14 residues. V was cut by 2 bases and J by 7 bases, with 15 bases left in between. The CDR3 DNA reads TGTGCCAGCAGCTTAAACGTGGGTTGGGGGGAGCAGTACTTC. Its protein is CASSLNVGWGEQYF.

This clonotype was recorded many times. CDR3 residues: CASKGGDSHGYTF. The CDR3 nucleotides read TGTGCCAGCAAAGGGGGGGACTCGCATGGCTACACCTTC. V usage is TRBV6-4 and J usage is TRBJ1-2; the D gene is possibly TRBD1 (6 bases). The germline V gene has CDR1 MRHNA and CDR2 SNTAGT. The CDR3 runs to 13 residues. Trimming left V 7 bases short and J 6 bases short, with 15 bases between.

The gene calls are TRBV12-3 or TRBV12-4 and TRBJ2-5; 9 bases line up with TRBD2. The CDR3 contains 17 residues. The J segment lost 1 base and the V segment lost 5 bases, leaving 11 bases of the junction unmatched. The CDR3 loop reads CASSPGVAGVTQETQYF. The CDR3 nucleotides are TGTGCCAGCAGTCCGGGGGTAGCGGGGGTAACCCAAGAGACCCAGTACTTC.

Many counts were recorded for this clonotype. This chain connects TRBV2 to TRBJ2-5; 8 nucleotides match TRBD2. The CDR3 covers 15 residues. V dropped 0 bases and J dropped 9; count of bases not matched to a gene: 9. Looked up from germline, CDR1 is SNHLY and CDR2 is FYNNEI. CDR3 sequence: CASSEAARGRGAQYF. In DNA, the CDR3 is TGTGCCAGCAGTGAAGCCGCTCGGGGGCGGGGGGCCCAGTACTTC.

This clonotype was observed a handful of times. The J gene is TRBJ2-4, the V gene TRBV20-1, with D possibly TRBD2 on 6 matching bases. The CDR3 is made up of 15 amino acids. Germline V lookup: CDR1 DFQATT, CDR2 SNEGSKA (reference sequence). The V and J ends lost 6 bases and 1 base respectively, with 16 bases between them. The CDR3 nucleotides read TGCAGTGCCCCGCCCGGCGGGGCGGCCAAAAACATTCAGTACTTC. Translating gives CSAPPGGAAKNIQYF.

This clonotype turned up a few times. The chain carries TRBV11-2 and TRBJ2-6; D remains unclear. CDR3 length: 15 amino acids. The germline V and J ends were trimmed by 4 bases and 0 bases, with 7 bases remaining between them. Germline lookup yields CDR1 SGHAT and CDR2 FQNNGV. In DNA form, the CDR3 reads TGTGCCAGCAGCTCGGAGAGCTCTGGGGCCAACGTCCTGACTTTC. Translation: CASSSESSGANVLTF.

As DNA, the CDR3 is TGTGCCAGCAAAAGACAGGGCGCATACACTGAAGCTTTCTTT. It specifies CASKRQGAYTEAFF. The V gene is TRBV6-2 or TRBV6-3, the J gene TRBJ1-1, with 7 positions matching TRBD1. The length of the CDR3 is 14 residues. Germline assignment: CDR1 MNHEY and CDR2 SVGEGT. The trim removed 7 bases at V and 3 bases at J, leaving 8 bases unmatched.

The table lists this clonotype with many counts. CDR3 nucleotides: TGTGCCAGCAGTCTCGGCCTGGGGGGACAGGGGGCCCAGCCCCAGCATTTT. Amino acid sequence: CASSLGLGGQGAQPQHF. The chain has TRBV12-3 or TRBV12-4 and TRBJ1-5; 12 bases match TRBD1. This CDR3 has 17 residues. V shed 5 bases and J 7 bases; nucleotides not matched to a gene: 12.

This clonotype was counted many times. The chain couples TRBV6-4 to TRBJ1-1; D may be TRBD1 (6 bases). The germline V gene has CDR1 MRHNA and CDR2 SNTAGT. This CDR3 is 19 amino acids long. Trimming took off 0 bases at V and 0 bases at J, with 20 bases between the two ends. The CDR3 DNA follows: TGTGCCAGCAGTGACTCGATTAGGGGGTACAAAAAAATGAACACTGAAGCTTTCTTT. It specifies CASSDSIRGYKKMNTEAFF.

CDR3 nucleotide sequence: TGTGCCAGCAGTCACGGAATGGCTGAAGCTTTCTTT. Translating it yields CASSHGMAEAFF. The rearrangement joins TRBV25-1 to TRBJ1-1; D is undetermined. This CDR3 is 12 amino acids long. V was cut by 5 bases and J by 6 bases, with 10 bases left in between. Germline V gene data show CDR1 as MGHDK and CDR2 as SYGVNS. Supplemented by reference TRBV25-1 and TRBJ1-1, the full variable domain reads EADIYQTPRYLVIGTGKKITLECSQTMGHDKMYWYQQDPGMELHLIHYSYGVNSTEKGDLSSESTVSRIRTEHFPLTLESARPSHTSQYLCASSHGMAEAFFGQGTRLTVV.

Ten or more counts support this clonotype. The V gene is TRBV6-2 or TRBV6-3, the J gene TRBJ1-2; unclear D gene. CDR1 is MNHEY and CDR2 is SVGEGT in the germline V gene. The CDR3 consists of 17 residues. V gave up 6 bases and J gave up 0 bases, with 20 bases separating them. The CDR3 loop is CASSYPTGSPSNYGYTF. The CDR3 DNA reads as TGTGCCAGCAGCTACCCGACCGGGAGCCCTTCTAACTATGGCTACACCTTC.

This clonotype was detected a few times. Since a much larger clone is just one base distant, this may be a read error. The V call is TRBV9, the J call TRBJ2-2; 9 bases line up with TRBD1. The CDR3 spans 15 residues. Germline V gene data show CDR1 as SGDLS and CDR2 as YYNGEE. V lost 4 bases, J lost 3 bases, and 4 bases stayed unmatched. The CDR3 DNA follows: TGTGCCAGCAGCCCCGGGACAGGGTACACCGGGGAGCTGTTTTTT. Translation: CASSPGTGYTGELFF.

Many counts were recorded for this clonotype. The CDR3 region is CASRKGQVSNQPQHF. CDR3 bases: TGTGCCAGCAGAAAGGGACAGGTTAGCAATCAGCCCCAGCATTTT. The genes are TRBV6-5 and TRBJ1-5; 8 bases line up with TRBD1. V lost 6 bases to trimming and J lost 0 bases; unmatched junction nucleotides: 4. The CDR3 extends over 15 amino acids. Germline CDR1 reads MNHEY; CDR2 reads SVGAGI.

This chain links TRBV30 with TRBJ1-5, with D possibly TRBD1 on 6 matching bases. This CDR3 is built from 15 residues. Germline lookup yields CDR1 GTSNPN and CDR2 SVGIG (reference sequence). V gave up 0 bases and J gave up 6 bases, with 15 bases separating them. The CDR3 coding sequence is TGTGCCTGGAGTGTACCGGGGGGCTACCCTCAGCCCCAGCATTTT. Amino acid sequence: CAWSVPGGYPQPQHF.

As regards this clonotype: The germline gene is not matched at one end of the junction; a read error may be the cause. The J gene is TRBJ2-7, the V gene TRBV6-1; D may correspond to TRBD1 or TRBD2 (5 bases each). The CDR3 is 14 residues long. Germline V gene data show CDR1 as MNHNS and CDR2 as SASEGT. The CDR3 region is CASSAGTEHYEQYF. The CDR3 coding sequence is TGTGCCAGCAGCGCCGGGACCGAACACTACGAGCAATACTTC.

This clonotype was seen many times. The rearrangement uses TRBV19 and TRBJ1-1; no firm D call. Trimming left V 4 bases short and J 4 bases short, with 13 bases between. Germline CDR1 is LNHDA and CDR2 is SQIVND (reference sequence). The CDR3 covers 14 residues. CDR3 amino acids: CASSRTSMGTEAFF. The CDR3 DNA follows: TGTGCCAGTAGTAGGACCTCGATGGGCACTGAAGCTTTCTTT. The full variable domain, with the rest looked up from reference TRBV19 and TRBJ1-1, is DGGITQSPKYLFRKEGQNVTLSCEQNLNHDAMYWYRQDPGQGLRLIYYSQIVNDFQKGDIAEGYSVSREKKESFPLTVTSAQKNPTAFYLCASSRTSMGTEAFFGQGTRLTVV.

This clonotype was counted at least ten times. The gene calls are TRBV6-1 and TRBJ1-5, with TRBD1 matching 7 bases. This CDR3 has 15 amino acids. Germline lookup yields CDR1 MNHNS and CDR2 SASEGT. J was trimmed by 0 bases and V by 6 bases; bases with no gene match: 5. The CDR3 nucleotides are TGTGCCAGCAGCGGGGGACAGTATAGCAATCAGCCCCAGCATTTT. Encoded protein: CASSGGQYSNQPQHF.

In this sample, this clonotype turned up many times. V and J are TRBV28 and TRBJ1-5; tentatively, D is TRBD1 (6 bases). The germline V gene has CDR1 MDHEN and CDR2 SYDVKM. The CDR3 spans 14 residues. V dropped 6 bases and J dropped 7 bases, with 16 bases sitting between them. CDR3 nucleotides: TGTGCCAGCAGGATCACAGGGTCTAGCCAGCCCCAGCATTTT. Translation: CASRITGSSQPQHF. The variable domain in full, with the rest retrieved from reference TRBV28 and TRBJ1-5, is DVKVTQSSRYLVKRTGEKVFLECVQDMDHENMFWYRQDPGLGLRLIYFSYDVKMKEKGDIPEGYSVSREKKERFSLILESASTNQTSMYLCASRITGSSQPQHFGDGTRLSIL.

CDR3 amino acids: CASSNNRLGYTF. The CDR3 nucleotides are TGTGCCAGCAGTAACAACAGGCTTGGCTACACCTTC. The chain recombines TRBV12-3 or TRBV12-4 with TRBJ1-2; tentative D call: TRBD1 (5 bases). Trimming removed 5 bases at V and 7 bases at J, with 11 bases between. The CDR3 is 12 residues long.

The sample holds many counts of this clonotype. The chain uses TRBV19 and TRBJ1-1; D perhaps matches TRBD1 (6 bases). This CDR3 region has 14 residues. Looked up from germline, CDR1 is LNHDA and CDR2 is SQIVND (reference sequence). V lost 4 bases and J lost 3, with 12 bases in between. The CDR3 coding sequence is TGTGCCAGTAGTAAGGGGCAGGGGCACACTGAAGCTTTCTTT. Protein sequence: CASSKGQGHTEAFF.

The chain has TRBV2 and TRBJ2-2; 8 nucleotides align to TRBD1. CDR3 length: 16 amino acids. The V gene's germline CDR1 is SNHLY and CDR2 FYNNEI. The V gene end was trimmed by 2 bases and the J gene end by 2 bases; junction bases not matched to a gene: 4. DNA of the CDR3: TGTGCCAGCAGTGAAACGGGGACAGGCAACACCGGGGAGCTGTTTTTT. This codes for CASSETGTGNTGELFF. The full variable domain, with the rest looked up from reference TRBV2 and TRBJ2-2, is EPEVTQTPSHQVTQMGQEVILRCVPISNHLYFYWYRQILGQKVEFLVSFYNNEISEKSEIFDDQFSVERPDGSNFTLKIRSTKLEDSAMYFCASSETGTGNTGELFFGEGSRLTVL.

In its sample, this clonotype was seen many times. V gene TRBV20-1 combines with J gene TRBJ1-1, with a weak D call TRBD1 (6 bases). Germline V gene data show CDR1 as DFQATT and CDR2 as SNEGSKA (reference sequence). This CDR3 comprises 15 residues. V dropped 0 bases and J dropped 6 bases, with 17 bases sitting between them. The CDR3, as DNA: TGCAGTGCTAGAGATCGGAAGGGGGTCTATGCTGAAGCTTTCTTT. Translated: CSARDRKGVYAEAFF.